Listed here are 26 T cell receptor beta chains from one sample, sequenced in a study of T cells after yellow fever vaccination. TCRdb re-analysed the 5' RACE reads in MiXCR, keeping a single row per CDR3 protein. This sample has tens of thousands of distinct CDR3 sequences, with just under 8% found just once. The specimen comprised CD8+ T cells sorted from PBMCs, sampled on the day of the yellow fever booster vaccination. These receptors came from a man aged 25 to 40 who received the YFV17D yellow fever vaccine.

The chain recombines TRBV25-1 with TRBJ2-7; 12 bases align to TRBD2. Germline CDR1 and CDR2: MGHDK and SYGVNS. This CDR3 has 16 amino acids. V shed 7 bases and J 2 bases; nucleotides not matched to a gene: 9. The CDR3 loop is CASIRRTSGKTYEQYF. The CDR3 DNA follows: TGTGCCAGCATTCGCCGGACTAGCGGGAAAACCTACGAGCAGTACTTC.

The chain is built from TRBV13 and TRBJ2-7, with D possibly being TRBD2 (6 bases). The germline V gene encodes CDR1 PRHDT and CDR2 FYEKMQ (reference sequence). V lost 0 bases and J lost 2, with 11 bases in between. The CDR3 sequence is 15 residues long. The CDR3 DNA follows: TGTGCCAGCAGCTTAGGACTAGCCTCAACCTACGAGCAGTACTTC. As protein: CASSLGLASTYEQYF.

This clonotype has only a few counts. Here the CDR3 DNA reads TGTGCCAGTCAAGAGACAGTTTTTAGCTCCTACAATGAGCAGTTCTTC. Protein product: CASQETVFSSYNEQFF. V is TRBV19 and J is TRBJ2-1; D may be TRBD1 (5 bases). The V gene lost 8 bases and the J gene lost 0 bases, with 17 bases spanning the gap. The CDR3 sequence is 16 residues long. Germline V gene lookup returns CDR1 LNHDA and CDR2 SQIVND (reference sequence).

This clonotype was recorded a few times. J is TRBJ1-3 and V is TRBV6-1; D is perhaps TRBD1 (5 bases). Looked up from germline, CDR1 is MNHNS and CDR2 is SASEGT. There are 15 residues in the CDR3. Trimming removed 6 bases from V and 2 bases from J, with 14 bases in between. Written as DNA, the CDR3 is TGTGCCAGCAGACCTGACAGTGGCCCTGGAAACACCATATATTTT. Translating gives CASRPDSGPGNTIYF.

The chain joins TRBV29-1 to TRBJ2-3; no clear D gene. Germline assignment: CDR1 SQVTM and CDR2 ANQGSEA. This CDR3 is built from 12 residues. The V gene lost 0 bases and the J gene lost 5 bases, with 6 bases spanning the gap. CDR3 amino acids: CSVEDLRDTQYF. The CDR3 DNA sequence: TGCAGCGTTGAAGATCTTCGAGATACGCAGTATTTT.

This clonotype occurred many times. This chain connects TRBV7-9 to TRBJ2-7; 8 bases agree with TRBD2. Per germline, CDR1 SEHNR and CDR2 FQNEAQ (reference sequence). This CDR3 spans 15 amino acids. Trimming at V came to 6 bases and at J to 2 bases, leaving 9 bases not matched to a gene. The CDR3 DNA reads TGTGCCAGCAGTTTACTAGCGGATCCTCCCTACGAGCAGTACTTC. It is translated as CASSLLADPPYEQYF.

This clonotype was seen ten or more times. The genes are TRBV20-1 and TRBJ2-7, with 9 bases that match TRBD2. The germline CDR1 and CDR2 sequences are DFQATT and SNEGSKA (reference sequence). V shed 6 bases, J shed 5 bases, and the junction held 17 bases outside the gene matches. The CDR3 covers 16 residues. This CDR3 is CSASRSAGGDSDEQYF. In nucleotides, the CDR3 is TGCAGTGCAAGCCGTTCCGCGGGAGGGGACTCGGACGAGCAGTACTTC.

This clonotype was counted only a few times. This rearrangement joins TRBV27 to TRBJ2-1; D remains unclear. Germline V gene lookup returns CDR1 MNHEY and CDR2 SMNVEV (reference sequence). This CDR3 spans 13 amino acids. The V and J ends lost 3 bases and 3 bases respectively, with 6 bases between them. The CDR3 coding sequence is TGTGCCAGCAGTTTGATCCGCTACAATGAGCAGTTCTTC. Protein sequence: CASSLIRYNEQFF.

As DNA, the CDR3 is TGTGCCAGCAGTCCGTTCAGCAGCAATCAGCCCCAGCATTTT. It codes for CASSPFSSNQPQHF. The chain is built from TRBV27 and TRBJ1-5; D not certain. The CDR3 covers 14 residues. Germline assignment: CDR1 MNHEY and CDR2 SMNVEV (reference sequence). The V end was cut by 5 bases, the J end by 1 base, with 9 bases between.

This clonotype was observed many times. The chain couples TRBV5-6 to TRBJ2-7; D not resolved. The CDR3 spans 13 residues. The ends were cut back, 2 bases at V and 0 bases at J, with 6 bases in the middle. The germline CDR1 and CDR2 sequences are SGHDT and YYEEEE. The DNA of the CDR3 is TGTGCCAGCAGCTTCCCGAGCTCCTACGAGCAGTACTTC. It encodes CASSFPSSYEQYF.

This clonotype was observed at least ten times. This chain connects TRBV29-1 to TRBJ2-3; D is perhaps TRBD1 (6 bases). CDR1 and CDR2 from the germline V gene are SQVTM and ANQGSEA. The ends were cut back, 5 bases at V and 0 bases at J, with 18 bases in the middle. The length of the CDR3 is 16 residues. This CDR3 reads CSVPSLQGPSTDTQYF. In DNA form, the CDR3 reads TGCAGCGTTCCAAGCCTACAGGGTCCCAGCACAGATACGCAGTATTTT.

With respect to this clonotype: A read error may produce the germline difference seen at one junction end. The chain employs TRBV27 and TRBJ2-1, with 8 positions matching TRBD2. Looked up from germline, CDR1 is MNHEY and CDR2 is SMNVEV (reference sequence). This CDR3 is 14 amino acids long. CDR3 DNA: TGTACCAGCACCGCGGGGGGAGCGGACAATGAGCAGTTCTTC. Its translation is CTSTAGGADNEQFF.

The V gene is TRBV20-1, the J gene TRBJ2-1; 10 bases map to TRBD1. The CDR3 is 19 residues long. Germline V gene data show CDR1 as DFQATT and CDR2 as SNEGSKA (reference sequence). The J segment lost 0 bases and the V segment lost 3 bases, leaving 14 bases of the junction unmatched. CDR3 bases: TGCAGTGCTAGGTCCGGGACAGGGGATGTTTTAAGCTCCTACAATGAGCAGTTCTTC. Encoded protein: CSARSGTGDVLSSYNEQFF.

The chain joins TRBV5-1 to TRBJ1-2, with TRBD1 matching 8 bases. The CDR3 loop spans 13 amino acids. Germline V gene data show CDR1 as SGHRS and CDR2 as YFSETQ. V shed 4 bases, J shed 8 bases, and the junction held 7 bases outside the gene matches. DNA of the CDR3: TGCGCCAGCAGCGATGGGACAGGTCACGGCTACACCTTC. As protein: CASSDGTGHGYTF.

The gene calls are TRBV7-9 and TRBJ1-1; 7 bases are a match to TRBD1. The V segment lost 5 bases and the J segment 1 base; nucleotides outside the gene matches: 4. Per the germline V gene, CDR1 is SEHNR and CDR2 is FQNEAQ (reference sequence). This CDR3 comprises 14 residues. CDR3 DNA sequence: TGTGCCAGCAGCACGTGGGACAGGAACACTGAAGCTTTCTTT. Its protein product is CASSTWDRNTEAFF.

In its sample, this clonotype was seen a few times. V usage is TRBV28 and J usage is TRBJ2-2, with D perhaps TRBD1 or TRBD2 (5 bases each). V was shortened by 5 bases and J by 6 bases, with 10 bases between the two germline ends. In germline, CDR1 is MDHEN, CDR2 SYDVKM. The CDR3 loop spans 13 amino acids. The CDR3 protein is CASSPGTSGELFF. CDR3 DNA sequence: TGTGCCAGCAGTCCAGGGACGTCCGGGGAGCTGTTTTTT.

This clonotype was detected many times. This sequence joins TRBV4-2 and TRBJ2-5, with D maybe TRBD2 (6 bases). Germline CDR1 LGHNA, CDR2 YNFKEQ. The CDR3 has 14 residues. Deletions cut 0 bases from V and 5 bases from J, with 10 bases between. CDR3 in amino acids: CASSQEEGVETQYF. The CDR3 DNA sequence: TGTGCCAGCAGCCAAGAGGAGGGAGTGGAGACCCAGTACTTC.

This clonotype came up a few times. This rearrangement joins TRBV30 to TRBJ2-7; D call uncertain. V shed 1 base and J shed 6 bases, with 13 bases lying between them. The V gene's germline CDR1 is GTSNPN and CDR2 SVGIG (reference sequence). CDR3 length equals 13 residues. CDR3 sequence: CAWSDTRTGEQYF. The CDR3 nucleotides are TGTGCCTGGAGTGACACCAGAACGGGCGAGCAGTACTTC.

This clonotype showed up many times. This chain uses TRBV5-5 with TRBJ2-6; the D call may be TRBD1 or TRBD2 (5 bases each). V was cut by 5 bases and J by 0 bases, with 15 bases left in between. Germline CDR1 and CDR2: SGHKS and YYEKEE (reference sequence). The CDR3 runs to 17 residues. For the CDR3, the DNA is TGTGCCAGCAGAACCGGGACGGTCAGCTCTGGGGCCAACGTCCTGACTTTC. Translation: CASRTGTVSSGANVLTF.

This clonotype occurred many times. The rearrangement links TRBV18 to TRBJ1-1; D remains unclear. The CDR3 has 13 amino acids. The germline V and J ends were trimmed by 0 bases and 4 bases, with 6 bases remaining between them. The germline gives CDR1 KGHSH, CDR2 LQKENI. CDR3 region: CASSPPGFTEAFF. CDR3 coding DNA: TGTGCCAGCTCACCACCAGGGTTCACTGAAGCTTTCTTT.

This chain uses TRBV12-3 or TRBV12-4 with TRBJ2-1, with D possibly being TRBD1 (6 bases). The CDR3 runs 14 residues. The V end lost 3 bases, the J end lost 8 bases, and 14 bases lay between the germline ends. CDR3 sequence reads: CASSFVGAGDEQFF. CDR3 DNA: TGTGCCAGCAGTTTCGTGGGGGCTGGCGATGAGCAGTTCTTC.

The chain links TRBV15 to TRBJ2-5; tentative D call: TRBD2 (5 bases). This CDR3 spans 13 amino acids. CDR1 is LNHNV, CDR2 YYDKDF, per germline (reference sequence). Trimming took off 3 bases at V and 0 bases at J, with 5 bases between the two ends. The CDR3 coding sequence is TGTGCCACCAGCAGGACTAACCAAGAGACCCAGTACTTC. Translating it yields CATSRTNQETQYF.

This clonotype was observed at least ten times. This chain links TRBV5-1 with TRBJ1-1; D possibly corresponds to TRBD1 (5 bases). Trimming left V 4 bases short and J 1 base short, with 11 bases between. The CDR3 contains 14 residues. Looked up from germline, CDR1 is SGHRS and CDR2 is YFSETQ. The CDR3 protein is CASSRARENTEAFF. The CDR3 nucleotides are TGCGCCAGCAGCAGGGCCAGGGAGAACACTGAAGCTTTCTTT.

This clonotype was counted ten times or more. This chain links TRBV6-5 with TRBJ1-1; maybe TRBD1 (5 bases). The germline V gene encodes CDR1 MNHEY and CDR2 SVGAGI. Trimming removed 2 bases at V and 7 bases at J, with 14 bases between. CDR3 length equals 14 residues. The CDR3, as DNA: TGTGCCAGCAGTTACCGGGATCGTGGGGGTGAAGCTTTCTTT. Its protein is CASSYRDRGGEAFF.

This sequence joins TRBV7-9 and TRBJ1-2; the D is unclear. This CDR3 is 16 amino acids long. V gave up 3 bases and J gave up 3 bases, with 17 bases separating them. Germline CDR1 and CDR2: SEHNR and FQNEAQ (reference sequence). CDR3 in amino acids: CASSLGGVGYDYGYTF. CDR3 bases: TGTGCCAGCAGCTTGGGCGGCGTTGGGTACGACTATGGCTACACCTTC.

The chain joins TRBV10-2 to TRBJ2-1; 16 bases are a match to TRBD2. The V segment lost 2 bases and the J segment 6 bases; nucleotides outside the gene matches: 7. This CDR3 has 18 amino acids. CDR1 and CDR2 from the germline V gene are WSHSY and SAAADI. Here the CDR3 DNA reads TGCGCCAGCAGTGAGCCCGAAGGGACTAGCGGGAGGGCCAATGAGCAGTTCTTC. It translates to CASSEPEGTSGRANEQFF.